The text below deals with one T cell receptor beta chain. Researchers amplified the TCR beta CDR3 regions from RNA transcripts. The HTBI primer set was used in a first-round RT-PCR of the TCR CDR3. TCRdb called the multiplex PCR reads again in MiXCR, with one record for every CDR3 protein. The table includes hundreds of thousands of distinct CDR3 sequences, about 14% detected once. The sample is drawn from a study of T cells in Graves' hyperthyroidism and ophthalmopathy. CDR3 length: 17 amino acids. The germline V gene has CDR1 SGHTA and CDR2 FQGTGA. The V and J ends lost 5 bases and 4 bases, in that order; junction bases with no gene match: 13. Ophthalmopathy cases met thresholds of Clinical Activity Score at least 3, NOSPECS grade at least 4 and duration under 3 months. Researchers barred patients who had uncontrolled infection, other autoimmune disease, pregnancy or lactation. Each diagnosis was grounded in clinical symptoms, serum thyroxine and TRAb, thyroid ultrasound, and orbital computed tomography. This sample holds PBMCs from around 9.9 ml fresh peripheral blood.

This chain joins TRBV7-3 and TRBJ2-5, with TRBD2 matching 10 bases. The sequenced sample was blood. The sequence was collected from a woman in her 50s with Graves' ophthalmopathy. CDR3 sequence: CASSPLAGAPRVETQYF. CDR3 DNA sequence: TGTGCCAGCAGCCCCCTAGCGGGAGCTCCCAGGGTAGAGACCCAGTACTTC.